A selection of T cell receptor beta chains follows, all from one sample in a study of blood T cells in healthy people across ages. TCRdb reprocessed the 5' RACE reads with MiXCR, giving one entry per CDR3 protein. The repertoire holds just over 800,000 distinct CDR3 sequences, with 55% to 65% as singletons. The specimen was blood. These receptors all come from a man aged 25 to 40 in good health. The CDR3 runs from the conserved cysteine through the conserved F or W. A D gene is named only where the DNA matches it firmly. Some rows have no size entry. The others give once, few or many, or a class for an expanded clone.

D,J,size,V,CDR3,DNA
NA,TRBJ2-7,NA,TRBV4-3,CASSQYRDYEQYF,TGCGCCAGCAGCCAGTACAGGGATTACGAGCAGTACTTC
NA,TRBJ2-7,NA,TRBV3-1,CASSQSSLGGAAYEQYF,TGTGCCAGCAGCCAATCCAGTTTAGGGGGGGCCGCCTACGAGCAGTACTTC
NA,TRBJ2-4,few,TRBV7-2,CASSAGFGGIQYF,TGTGCTAGCAGCGCAGGGTTTGGGGGCATTCAGTACTTC
NA,TRBJ2-5,once,TRBV28,CASSWGLGEQYF,TGTGCCAGCAGTTGGGGCCTCGGGGAGCAGTACTTC
NA,TRBJ2-7,few,TRBV28,CASSPISYEQYF,TGTGCCAGCAGTCCGATCTCCTACGAGCAGTACTTC
NA,TRBJ2-1,NA,TRBV5-1,CASSLSGPWNEQFF,TGCGCCAGCAGCTTGTCGGGTCCGTGGAATGAGCAGTTCTTC
TRBD1,TRBJ2-7,few,TRBV3-1,CASSQNRGQDDEQYF,TGTGCCAGCAGCCAGAACAGGGGGCAAGACGACGAGCAGTACTTC
TRBD1,TRBJ1-6,once,TRBV10-3,CAATGVMGHSPLHF,TGTGCCGCGACAGGGGTTATGGGGCATTCACCCCTCCACTTT
NA,TRBJ2-7,NA,TRBV27,CASSPVMAAYEQYF,TGTGCCAGCAGTCCCGTTATGGCCGCCTACGAGCAGTACTTC
NA,TRBJ2-7,NA,TRBV6-6,CASSPWTDEQYF,TGTGCCAGCAGCCCATGGACAGACGAGCAGTACTTC
NA,TRBJ2-1,NA,TRBV7-9,CASSLDRAPAHYEQFF,TGTGCCAGCAGCTTAGACAGGGCGCCCGCACACTATGAGCAGTTCTTC
TRBD1,TRBJ2-5,few,TRBV7-6,CASSPRSGTGVQETQYF,TGTGCCAGCAGCCCTCGATCCGGGACAGGGGTCCAAGAGACCCAGTACTTC
TRBD2,TRBJ2-3,NA,TRBV20-1,CSAMSRTSGTDTQYF,TGCAGTGCTATGTCGCGGACTAGCGGCACAGATACGCAGTATTTT
NA,TRBJ1-4,NA,TRBV20-1,CSATNPLNGEKLFF,TGCAGTGCTACAAACCCCTTAAATGGTGAAAAACTGTTTTTT
NA,TRBJ1-5,NA,TRBV13,CASSQFGQPQHF,TGTGCCAGCAGCCAGTTTGGTCAGCCCCAGCATTTT
TRBD2,TRBJ2-1,NA,TRBV9,CASSVGSGGALNEQFF,TGTGCCAGCAGCGTAGGTAGCGGGGGGGCCTTGAATGAGCAGTTCTTC
NA,TRBJ2-3,NA,TRBV7-2,CASSLAWGRSGDTQYF,TGTGCCAGCAGCTTAGCGTGGGGGCGTTCGGGAGATACGCAGTATTTT
NA,TRBJ1-2,NA,TRBV19,CASSMGGHNYGYTF,TGTGCCAGTAGTATGGGAGGGCACAACTATGGCTACACCTTC
TRBD1,TRBJ2-5,NA,TRBV6-6,CASSYGATGVKTQYF,TGTGCCAGCAGTTACGGTGCGACAGGGGTAAAGACCCAGTACTTC
NA,TRBJ1-2,once,TRBV3-1,CASSEQGFYGYTF,TGTGCCAGCAGCGAACAGGGATTCTATGGCTACACCTTC
NA,TRBJ1-5,many,TRBV29-1,CSVGHDQPQHF,TGCAGCGTTGGCCATGACCAGCCCCAGCATTTT
TRBD1,TRBJ2-5,NA,TRBV29-1,CSVEEPRDRPETQYF,TGCAGCGTTGAGGAGCCCCGGGACAGGCCGGAGACCCAGTACTTC
NA,TRBJ2-3,few,TRBV4-1,CASSQNTNRGSDTQYF,TGCGCCAGCAGCCAAAACACGAACCGAGGATCAGATACGCAGTATTTT
TRBD2,TRBJ2-3,NA,TRBV9,CASSISGGVDTQYF,TGTGCCAGCAGCATCAGCGGGGGGGTCGATACGCAGTATTTT
NA,TRBJ2-5,NA,TRBV5-1,CASSLNGIFQETQYF,TGCGCCAGCAGCTTGAATGGGATCTTCCAAGAGACCCAGTACTTC
NA,TRBJ2-3,NA,TRBV4-3,CASSQDVAPDTQYF,TGCGCCAGCAGCCAAGACGTCGCGCCTGATACGCAGTATTTT
TRBD2,TRBJ2-1,few,TRBV4-3,CASSHRLAGGPLTYNEQFF,TGCGCCAGCAGCCATCGACTAGCGGGGGGGCCGCTAACCTACAATGAGCAGTTCTTC
NA,TRBJ2-7,NA,TRBV7-8,CASSLSGTEQYF,TGTGCCAGCAGCTTATCTGGCACCGAGCAGTACTTC
NA,TRBJ1-2,NA,TRBV20-1,CSAGGGLHYGYTF,TGCAGTGCTGGGGGGGGGCTACACTATGGCTACACCTTC
NA,TRBJ1-1,NA,TRBV9,CASSPRVGSEAFF,TGTGCCAGCAGCCCCAGAGTGGGCTCGGAAGCTTTCTTT
TRBD1,TRBJ2-7,NA,TRBV9,CASSVTGGSDEQYF,TGTGCCAGCAGCGTCACAGGGGGCAGCGACGAGCAGTACTTC
NA,TRBJ2-3,NA,TRBV25-1,CASSDFEGGGGSTDTQYF,TGTGCCAGCAGTGACTTTGAGGGAGGAGGGGGTAGCACAGATACGCAGTATTTT
NA,TRBJ2-1,many,TRBV7-2,CASSLPPRDEQFF,TGTGCCAGCAGCTTACCCCCTAGGGATGAGCAGTTCTTC
NA,TRBJ2-7,NA,TRBV4-2,CASSHSGEIYEQYF,TGTGCCAGCAGCCATAGCGGTGAGATCTACGAGCAGTATTTC
NA,TRBJ2-7,NA,TRBV29-1,CSYGTLYPYEQYF,TGCAGCTACGGGACACTTTATCCCTACGAGCAGTACTTC
NA,TRBJ2-3,NA,TRBV24-1,CATSDLMDGRGGTDTQYF,TGTGCCACCAGTGATTTGATGGATGGGAGAGGCGGCACAGATACGCAGTATTTT
TRBD1,TRBJ1-2,NA,TRBV27,CASSKTGQGARYGYTF,TGTGCCAGCAGTAAAACGGGACAGGGGGCGCGTTATGGCTACACCTTC
TRBD1,TRBJ2-7,few,TRBV28,CASSLRTGRTHEQYF,TGTGCCAGCAGTTTAAGGACAGGGAGGACCCACGAGCAGTACTTC
NA,TRBJ2-2,NA,TRBV4-1,CASSQDLSTGELFF,TGCGCCAGCAGCCAAGATCTGAGCACCGGGGAGCTGTTTTTT
NA,TRBJ2-7,NA,TRBV9,CASSATGSAYEQYF,TGTGCCAGCAGCGCAACAGGGTCTGCCTACGAGCAGTACTTC